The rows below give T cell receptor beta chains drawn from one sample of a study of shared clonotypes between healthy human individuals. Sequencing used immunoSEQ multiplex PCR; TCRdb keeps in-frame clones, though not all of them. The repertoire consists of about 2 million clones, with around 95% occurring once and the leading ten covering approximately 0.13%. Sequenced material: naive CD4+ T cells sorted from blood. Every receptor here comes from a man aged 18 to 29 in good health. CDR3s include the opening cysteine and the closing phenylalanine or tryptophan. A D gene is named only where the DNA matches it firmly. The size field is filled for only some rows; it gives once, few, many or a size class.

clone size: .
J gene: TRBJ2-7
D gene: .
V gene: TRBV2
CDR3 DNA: TGTGCCAGCAGTAGCTCCTACGAGCAGTACTTC
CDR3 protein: CASSSSYEQYF

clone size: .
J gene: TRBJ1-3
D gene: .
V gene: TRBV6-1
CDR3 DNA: TGTGCCAGCAGGGGGCCAGCGTACTCTGGAAACACCATATATTTT
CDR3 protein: CASRGPAYSGNTIYF

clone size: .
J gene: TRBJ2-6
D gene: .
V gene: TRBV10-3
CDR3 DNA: TGTGCCATGGGTTCACCGGAGGGGAGGATCTGGTCTGGGGCCAACGTCCTGACTTTC
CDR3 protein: CAMGSPEGRIWSGANVLTF

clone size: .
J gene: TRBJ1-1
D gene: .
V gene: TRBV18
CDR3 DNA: TGTGCCAGCTCACCGGGCACTCTCCCTGAAGCTTTCTTT
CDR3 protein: CASSPGTLPEAFF

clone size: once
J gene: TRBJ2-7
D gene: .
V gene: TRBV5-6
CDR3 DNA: TGTGCCAGCAGTACACAGCTAACCTACGAGCAGTACTTC
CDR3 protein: CASSTQLTYEQYF

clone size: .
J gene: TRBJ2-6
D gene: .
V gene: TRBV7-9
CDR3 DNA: TGTGCCAGCAGAACGGTCTCTGGGGCCAACGTCCTGACTTTC
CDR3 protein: CASRTVSGANVLTF

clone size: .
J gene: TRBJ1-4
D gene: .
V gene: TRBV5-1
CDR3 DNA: TGCGCCAGCAGCTTGGAGGGGGTTAGGGCAACTAATGAAAAACTGTTTTTT
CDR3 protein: CASSLEGVRATNEKLFF

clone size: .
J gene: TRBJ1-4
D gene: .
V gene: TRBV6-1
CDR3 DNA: TGTGCCAGCATCCGGGCCGCTAATGAAAAACTGTTTTTT
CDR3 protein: CASIRAANEKLFF

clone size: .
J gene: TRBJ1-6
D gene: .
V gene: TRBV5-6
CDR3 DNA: TGTGCCAGCAGCTTTCTAGGGACACCCCTCCACTTT
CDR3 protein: CASSFLGTPLHF

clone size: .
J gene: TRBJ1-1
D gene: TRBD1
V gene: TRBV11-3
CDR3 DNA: TGTGCCAGCAGCTGGGACAGGGGAAACACTGAAGCTTTCTTT
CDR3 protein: CASSWDRGNTEAFF

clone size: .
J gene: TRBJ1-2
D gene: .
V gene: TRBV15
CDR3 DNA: TGTGCCACCAGCAATACGCGAGCTAACTATGGCTACACCTTC
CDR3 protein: CATSNTRANYGYTF

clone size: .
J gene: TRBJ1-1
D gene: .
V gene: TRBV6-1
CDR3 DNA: TGTGCCAGCAGTGAAGCGCTGAGGACCGAAGCTTTCTTT
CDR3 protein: CASSEALRTEAFF

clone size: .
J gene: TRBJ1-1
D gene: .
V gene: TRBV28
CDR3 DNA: TGTGCCAGCAGTCGGGGCCGAGGAGCTTTCTTT
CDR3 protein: CASSRGRGAFF

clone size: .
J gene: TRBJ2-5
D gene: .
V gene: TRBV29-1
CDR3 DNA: TGCAGCGTGGGTGTGAGCGGAGCTGGAGTGGAGACCCAGTACTTC
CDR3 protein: CSVGVSGAGVETQYF

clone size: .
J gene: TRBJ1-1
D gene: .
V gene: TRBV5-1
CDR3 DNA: TGCGCCAGCAGCTTGTGGTCGAGCACTGAAGCTTTCTTT
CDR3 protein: CASSLWSSTEAFF

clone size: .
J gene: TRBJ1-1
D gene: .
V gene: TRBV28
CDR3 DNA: TGTGCCAGCAGTCTAGGTAGCACTGAAGCTTTCTTT
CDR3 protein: CASSLGSTEAFF

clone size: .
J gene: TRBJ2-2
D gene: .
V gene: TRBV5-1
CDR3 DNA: TGCGCCAGCAGCTTTCAAGACACCGGGGAGCTGTTTTTT
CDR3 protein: CASSFQDTGELFF

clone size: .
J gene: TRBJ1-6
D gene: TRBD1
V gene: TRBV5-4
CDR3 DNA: TGTGCCAGCAGCTCGCTTACCAGGGGGAAGGAATCACCCCTCCACTTT
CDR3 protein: CASSSLTRGKESPLHF

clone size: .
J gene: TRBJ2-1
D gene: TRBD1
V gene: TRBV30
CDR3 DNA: TGTGCCTGGAGCCCAGGGGGCAATGAGCAGTTCTTC
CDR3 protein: CAWSPGGNEQFF

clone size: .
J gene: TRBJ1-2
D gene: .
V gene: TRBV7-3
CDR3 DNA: TGTGCCAGCAGCCTCATAATACAAGACAAATATGGCTACACCTTC
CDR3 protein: CASSLIIQDKYGYTF

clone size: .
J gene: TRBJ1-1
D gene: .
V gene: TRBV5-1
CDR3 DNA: TGCGCCAGCGGCCAGGGTCTGGGAACTGAAGCTTTCTTT
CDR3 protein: CASGQGLGTEAFF

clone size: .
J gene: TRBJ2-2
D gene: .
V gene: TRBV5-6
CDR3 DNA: TGTGCCAGCAGGTCGGACAGAGAAGGAATCACCGGGGAGCTGTTTTTT
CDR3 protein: CASRSDREGITGELFF

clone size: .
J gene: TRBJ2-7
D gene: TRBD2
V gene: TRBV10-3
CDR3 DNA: TGTGCCGTCACGGCTAGCGGGAGTTACGAGCAGTACTTC
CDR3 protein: CAVTASGSYEQYF

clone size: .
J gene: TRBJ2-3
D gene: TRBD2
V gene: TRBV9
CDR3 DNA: TGTGCCAGCAGCGTAGGGGGCGGGAGTCTAGATACGCAGTATTTT
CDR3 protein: CASSVGGGSLDTQYF

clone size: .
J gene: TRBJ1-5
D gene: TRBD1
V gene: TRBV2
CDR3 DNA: TGTGCCACAAGGGACAGGGGTCTAGATAGCAATCAGCCCCAGCATTTT
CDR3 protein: CATRDRGLDSNQPQHF

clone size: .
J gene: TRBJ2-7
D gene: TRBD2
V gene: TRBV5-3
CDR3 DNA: TGTGCCAGAAGCTTGGATCGAGCGGGAGGCCTGTATGGAGAGCAGTACTTC
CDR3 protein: CARSLDRAGGLYGEQYF

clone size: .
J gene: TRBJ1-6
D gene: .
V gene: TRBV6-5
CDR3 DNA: TGTGCCAGCAGGTCGATTGGCGGCTGGGATTCACCCCTCCACTTT
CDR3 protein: CASRSIGGWDSPLHF

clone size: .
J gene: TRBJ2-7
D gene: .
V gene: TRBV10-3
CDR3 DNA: TGTGCCACTGCGAATAGTCCCTACGAGCAGTACTTC
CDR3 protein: CATANSPYEQYF

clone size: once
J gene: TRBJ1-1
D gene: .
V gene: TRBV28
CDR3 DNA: TGTGCCAGCAGTCGACAGGCGTTGAACACTGAAGCTTTCTTT
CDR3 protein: CASSRQALNTEAFF

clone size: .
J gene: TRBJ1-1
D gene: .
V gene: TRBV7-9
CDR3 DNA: TGTGCCAGCAGCTTCCTTTTGGGACTAATGAACACTGAAGCTTTCTTT
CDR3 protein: CASSFLLGLMNTEAFF

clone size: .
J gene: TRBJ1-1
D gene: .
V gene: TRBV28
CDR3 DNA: TGTGCCAGCAGCCAGAACCCAGGGTTAGCTTTCTTT
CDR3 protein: CASSQNPGLAFF

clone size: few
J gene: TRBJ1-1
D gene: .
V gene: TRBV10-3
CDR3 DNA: TGTGCCATCAGTCAAAGGGCAGGGAACACTGAAGCTTTCTTT
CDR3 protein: CAISQRAGNTEAFF

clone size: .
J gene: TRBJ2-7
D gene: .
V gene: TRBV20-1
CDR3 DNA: TGCAGTGCTTCAATCGGTTACGAGCAGTACTTC
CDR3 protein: CSASIGYEQYF

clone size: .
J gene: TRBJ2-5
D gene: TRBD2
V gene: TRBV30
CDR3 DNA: TGTGCCTGGAGTGAACTAGCGGGAGGTCAAGAGACCCAGTACTTC
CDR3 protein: CAWSELAGGQETQYF

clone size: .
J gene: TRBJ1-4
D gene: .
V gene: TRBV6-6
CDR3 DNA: TGTGCCAGCAGTTATCACAGGTCAGAAAAACTGTTTTTT
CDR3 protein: CASSYHRSEKLFF

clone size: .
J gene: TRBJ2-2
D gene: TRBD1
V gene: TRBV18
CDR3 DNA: TGTGCCAGCTCACTATGGGACAGCGCGAACACCGGGGAGCTGTTTTTT
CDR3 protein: CASSLWDSANTGELFF

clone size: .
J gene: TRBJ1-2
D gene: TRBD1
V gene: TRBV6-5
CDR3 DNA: TGTGCCAGCAGTAGGGGGCGATTTCCTAACTATGGCTACACCTTC
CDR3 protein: CASSRGRFPNYGYTF

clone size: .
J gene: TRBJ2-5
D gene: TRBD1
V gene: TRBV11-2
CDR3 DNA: TGTGCCAGCAGCTTATTCGGGAAGACAGGGAGACTTTACCAAGAGACCCAGTACTTC
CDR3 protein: CASSLFGKTGRLYQETQYF

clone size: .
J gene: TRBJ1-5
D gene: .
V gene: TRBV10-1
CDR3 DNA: TGCGCCAGCAGGGGAAATAGCAATCAGCCCCAGCATTTT
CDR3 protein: CASRGNSNQPQHF

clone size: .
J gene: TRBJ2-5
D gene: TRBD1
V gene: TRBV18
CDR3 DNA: TGTGCCAGCTCGCGGGACAGGGGATTGCAAGAGACCCAGTACTTC
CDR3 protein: CASSRDRGLQETQYF

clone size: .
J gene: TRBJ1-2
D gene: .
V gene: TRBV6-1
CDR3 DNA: TGTGCCAGCAGTGTGGACACACCTAACTATGGCTACACCTTC
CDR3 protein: CASSVDTPNYGYTF

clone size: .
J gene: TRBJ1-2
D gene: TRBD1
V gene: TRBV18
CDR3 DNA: TGTGCCAGCTCACCCGATTCAGGGGGCTGGGGCTACACCTTC
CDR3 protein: CASSPDSGGWGYTF

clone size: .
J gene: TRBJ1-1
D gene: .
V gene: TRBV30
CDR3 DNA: TGTGCCTGGAGCTTACAGGGCATGGAAGCTTTCTTT
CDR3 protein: CAWSLQGMEAFF

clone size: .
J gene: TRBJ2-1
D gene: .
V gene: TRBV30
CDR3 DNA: TGTGCCTGGGACGGGGACGGATACAATGAGCAGTTCTTC
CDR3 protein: CAWDGDGYNEQFF

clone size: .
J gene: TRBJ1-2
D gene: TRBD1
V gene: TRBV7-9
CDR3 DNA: TGTGCCAGCAGCTTAGGACAGGGTAACGTTGGCTACACCTTC
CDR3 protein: CASSLGQGNVGYTF

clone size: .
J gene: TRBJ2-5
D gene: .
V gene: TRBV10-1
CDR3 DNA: TGCGCCAGCAGTGAGTCGGGCGGGGAGTGGGAGACCCAGTACTTC
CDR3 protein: CASSESGGEWETQYF

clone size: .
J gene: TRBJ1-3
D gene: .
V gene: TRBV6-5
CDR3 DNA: TGTGCCAGCAGTTACTCGATCCCAGCCTCTGGAAACACCATATATTTT
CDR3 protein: CASSYSIPASGNTIYF

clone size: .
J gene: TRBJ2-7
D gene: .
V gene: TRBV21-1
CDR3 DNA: TGTGCCAGCAGACCATTAGAGGACGGAAGCTCCTACGAGCAGTACTTC
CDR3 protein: CASRPLEDGSSYEQYF

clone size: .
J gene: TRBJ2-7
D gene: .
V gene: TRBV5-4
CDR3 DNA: TGTGCCAGCAGCAAAACAGGGAGCTCCTACGAGCAGTACTTC
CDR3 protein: CASSKTGSSYEQYF

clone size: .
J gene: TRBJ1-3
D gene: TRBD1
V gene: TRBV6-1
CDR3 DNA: TGTGCCAGCAGTGTGACAGGGGTTTACTCTGGAAACACCATATATTTT
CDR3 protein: CASSVTGVYSGNTIYF

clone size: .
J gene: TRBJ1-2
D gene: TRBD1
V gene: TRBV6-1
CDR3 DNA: TGTGCCAGCAGTGATAGGACAGGGGGCGTCTATGGCTACACCTTC
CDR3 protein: CASSDRTGGVYGYTF

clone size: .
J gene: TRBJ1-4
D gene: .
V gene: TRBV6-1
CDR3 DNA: TGTGCCAGCAGTGAAGTCAGGGGATTCACTAATGAAAAACTGTTTTTT
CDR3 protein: CASSEVRGFTNEKLFF

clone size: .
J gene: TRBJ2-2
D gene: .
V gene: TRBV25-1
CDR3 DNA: TGTGCCAGCAGTGAAAGAGAGCTAATCAACACCGGGGAGCTGTTTTTT
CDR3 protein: CASSERELINTGELFF

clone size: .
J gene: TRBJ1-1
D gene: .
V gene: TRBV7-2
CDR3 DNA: TGTGCCAGCAGCTTAGAAGCGGGGATCACTGAAGCTTTCTTT
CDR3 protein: CASSLEAGITEAFF

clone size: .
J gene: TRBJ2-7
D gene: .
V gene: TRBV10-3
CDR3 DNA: TGTGCCATCAATCTCTTAGGGCCGTACTACGAGCAGTACTTC
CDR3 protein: CAINLLGPYYEQYF

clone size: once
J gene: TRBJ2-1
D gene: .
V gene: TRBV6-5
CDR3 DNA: TGTGCCAGCAGTTACTCATCCGGCAATGAGCAGTTCTTC
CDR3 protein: CASSYSSGNEQFF

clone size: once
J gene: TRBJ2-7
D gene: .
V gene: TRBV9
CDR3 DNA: TGTGCCAGCAGCGTAGGAGGAAGTAGTGGCTACGAGCAGTACTTC
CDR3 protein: CASSVGGSSGYEQYF